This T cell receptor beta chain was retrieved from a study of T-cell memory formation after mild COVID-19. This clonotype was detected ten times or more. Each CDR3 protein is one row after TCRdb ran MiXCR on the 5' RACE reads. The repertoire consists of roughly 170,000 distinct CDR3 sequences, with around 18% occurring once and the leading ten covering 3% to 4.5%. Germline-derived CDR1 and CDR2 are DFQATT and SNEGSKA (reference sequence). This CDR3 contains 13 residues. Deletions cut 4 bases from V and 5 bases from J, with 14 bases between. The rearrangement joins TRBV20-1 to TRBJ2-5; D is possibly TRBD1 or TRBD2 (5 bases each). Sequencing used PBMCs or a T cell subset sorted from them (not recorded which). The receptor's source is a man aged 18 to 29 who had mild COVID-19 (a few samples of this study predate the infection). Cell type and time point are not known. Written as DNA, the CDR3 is TGCAGTGCTAAGCGCCGGGGCGGGGAGACCCAGTACTTC. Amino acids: CSAKRRGGETQYF.